This TCR beta chain derives from a study of tumor T cells in aggressive B-cell lymphoma. Assay: immunoSEQ multiplex PCR; the TCRdb copy retains only in-frame clones and omits some. The data contain around 2,900 clones, over 80% of them singletons. The length of the CDR3 is 16 residues. V lost 4 bases to trimming and J lost 1 base, with 17 bases between them. Sequencing input: tumor tissue. This receptor was identified in an adult with diffuse large B cell lymphoma. The rearrangement joins TRBV5-3 to TRBJ1-1; D is possibly TRBD1 (6 bases). TRBV5-3 is treated as an ORF (open reading frame) with a function not yet certain. The CDR3 sequence: CARSHRGAHRNTEAFF. In DNA form, the CDR3 reads TGTGCCAGAAGCCATCGGGGGGCTCATCGGAACACTGAAGCTTTCTTT.